What follows describes a single TCR beta chain. The CDR3 consists of 12 residues. Germline lookup yields CDR1 MNHEY and CDR2 SMNVEV (reference sequence). The V end was cut by 8 bases, the J end by 4 bases, with 11 bases between. The data stem from a study of blood T cells in healthy people across ages. Through a sample-barcoded 5' primer and a J-beta primer mix, a second PCR was run for about 6 to 11 cycles. TCRdb fed the 5' RACE reads into MiXCR, producing one record per CDR3 protein. The data show hundreds of thousands of distinct CDR3 sequences, about 61% seen once. Total RNA, at least 6 micrograms per sample, came from PBMCs.

Sequencing was performed on blood. This chain uses TRBV27 with TRBJ2-5; no clear D gene. The clonotype comes from a middle-aged man in good health. CDR3 in amino acids: CASGLMGETQYF. The CDR3 bases are TGTGCCAGCGGATTGATGGGAGAGACCCAGTACTTC.